These T cell receptor beta chains were read from a single sample in a study of blood T cell repertoires in COVID-19. Some clones are missing from TCRdb's copy, which holds only in-frame ones; the method was immunoSEQ multiplex PCR. Here the sample spans about 410,000 clones, roughly 90% being singletons. The sample was peripheral blood. The receptors were sampled from a woman aged 25 to 39 with active or convalescent COVID-19. The CDR3 runs from the conserved cysteine through the conserved F or W. The order of the fields is CDR3 length, D gene, clone size, J gene, V gene, CDR3 protein, CDR3 DNA. A D gene is named only where the DNA matches it firmly. A clone size is listed for some rows: how often the clone was seen (once, few, many), or a class if it is expanded.

15 | TRBD2 | - | TRBJ2-2 | TRBV4-1 | CASSLSGGGAGELFF | TGCGCCAGCAGCCTCAGTGGCGGGGGGGCCGGGGAGCTGTTTTTT
13 | TRBD1 | - | TRBJ1-3 | TRBV19 | CACETGAGNTIYF | TGTGCCTGCGAGACAGGGGCTGGAAACACCATATATTTT
17 | TRBD2 | - | TRBJ2-3 | TRBV4-2 | CASSQDSSGRVTDTQYF | TGTGCCAGCAGCCAAGATTCTAGCGGGAGGGTAACAGATACGCAGTATTTT
18 | TRBD2 | - | TRBJ2-2 | TRBV2 | CASSDVASGGTNTGELFF | TGTGCCAGCAGTGACGTGGCTAGCGGGGGGACGAACACCGGGGAGCTGTTTTTT
15 | - | - | TRBJ2-3 | TRBV15 | CATSRGGMGTDTQYF | TGTGCCACCAGCAGAGGGGGCATGGGCACAGATACGCAGTATTTT
15 | TRBD2 | - | TRBJ2-1 | TRBV10-2 | CATHRSGSSYNEQFF | TGCGCCACCCACCGTAGCGGGAGCTCCTACAATGAGCAGTTCTTC
13 | - | - | TRBJ2-1 | TRBV5-5 | CASTQGTAGEQFF | TGTGCCAGCACCCAAGGGACTGCGGGTGAGCAGTTCTTC
16 | TRBD2 | - | TRBJ2-3 | TRBV7-6 | CASSLPGRELADTQYF | TGTGCCAGCAGCCTCCCCGGGCGGGAGCTGGCAGATACGCAGTATTTT
16 | - | - | TRBJ2-7 | TRBV18 | CASSNAGVGAKYEQYF | TGTGCCAGCTCTAACGCGGGGGTGGGGGCGAAATACGAGCAGTACTTC
14 | - | - | TRBJ2-1 | TRBV7-8 | CASQLGSSYNEQFF | TGTGCCAGCCAATTGGGGAGCTCCTACAATGAGCAGTTCTTC
12 | - | - | TRBJ1-3 | TRBV12-3/TRBV12-4 | CASSGLGNTIYF | TGTGCCAGCAGTGGACTGGGAAACACCATATATTTT
13 | TRBD1 | - | TRBJ1-2 | TRBV29-1 | CSVIDRGDYGYTF | TGCAGCGTTATTGACAGGGGTGACTATGGCTACACCTTC
14 | - | few | TRBJ1-1 | TRBV7-9 | CASSSPGPNTEAFF | TGTGCCAGCAGCTCCCCGGGTCCTAACACTGAAGCTTTCTTT
14 | - | - | TRBJ2-3 | TRBV7-8 | CASSSEGPTDTQYF | TGTGCCAGCAGCTCCGAGGGCCCCACAGATACGCAGTATTTT
13 | TRBD2 | - | TRBJ2-7 | TRBV6-5 | CASTGGRSYEQYF | TGTGCCAGCACGGGAGGCCGCTCCTACGAGCAGTACTTC
12 | TRBD1 | - | TRBJ1-2 | TRBV30 | CAWRWAGGGYTF | TGTGCCTGGAGATGGGCAGGGGGCGGCTACACCTTC
16 | TRBD1 | - | TRBJ2-3 | TRBV6-4 | CASSDKDSTGPDTQYF | TGTGCCAGCAGTGACAAGGACTCGACAGGGCCAGATACGCAGTATTTT
15 | TRBD2 | - | TRBJ2-5 | TRBV18 | CASSPPRGGEETQYF | TGTGCCAGCTCACCACCGCGGGGGGGCGAGGAGACCCAGTACTTC
13 | - | - | TRBJ2-7 | TRBV19 | CASSRSGLREQYF | TGTGCCAGTAGTAGGTCGGGACTGCGCGAGCAGTACTTC
17 | TRBD1 | - | TRBJ1-3 | TRBV3-1/TRBV3-2 | CASSGTPPRGNGNTIYF | TGTGCCAGCAGCGGCACTCCCCCCAGGGGGAATGGAAACACCATATATTTT
14 | - | - | TRBJ2-7 | TRBV30 | CAWKSDSGWHEQYF | TGTGCCTGGAAGTCGGACAGTGGGTGGCACGAGCAGTACTTC
17 | - | - | TRBJ1-1 | TRBV3-1/TRBV3-2 | CASSQDEGRQLNTEAFF | TGTGCCAGCAGCCAAGATGAGGGTCGGCAATTGAACACTGAAGCTTTCTTT
15 | TRBD2 | - | TRBJ2-1 | TRBV5-6 | CASSTGLAAYNEQFF | TGTGCCAGCAGCACGGGACTAGCGGCCTACAATGAGCAGTTCTTC
17 | TRBD1 | - | TRBJ1-5 | TRBV4-2 | CASSQLSGTGDHQPQHF | TGTGCCAGCAGCCAACTATCCGGGACAGGTGATCATCAGCCCCAGCATTTT
14 | - | - | TRBJ1-1 | TRBV2 | CASRQEPTNTEAFF | TGTGCCAGCAGGCAGGAACCTACGAACACTGAAGCTTTCTTT
11 | - | - | TRBJ2-4 | TRBV29-1 | CSALLKNIQYF | TGCAGCGCCCTTTTAAAAAACATTCAGTACTTC
14 | - | - | TRBJ1-5 | TRBV5-1 | CASSLEGLYQPQHF | TGCGCCAGCAGCTTGGAGGGACTATATCAGCCCCAGCATTTT
15 | - | - | TRBJ1-6 | TRBV27 | CASSWSPQGNSPLHF | TGTGCCAGCAGTTGGTCCCCACAGGGAAATTCACCCCTCCACTTT
14 | - | - | TRBJ1-2 | TRBV9 | CASSVGGQVYGYTF | TGTGCCAGCAGCGTAGGGGGCCAGGTATATGGCTACACCTTC
16 | TRBD1 | - | TRBJ1-5 | TRBV27 | CASSYLGQGAVQPQHF | TGTGCCAGCAGTTATTTGGGACAGGGGGCGGTTCAGCCCCAGCATTTT
15 | - | - | TRBJ2-1 | TRBV3-1/TRBV3-2 | CASSRGHLAAGEQFF | TGTGCCAGCAGCCGCGGGCATCTTGCGGCAGGTGAGCAGTTCTTC
15 | TRBD2 | - | TRBJ2-1 | TRBV5-4 | CASSPGLAGGNEQFF | TGTGCCAGCAGCCCTGGACTAGCGGGGGGCAATGAGCAGTTCTTC
13 | TRBD1 | - | TRBJ1-2 | TRBV18 | CASSSGQSDGYTF | TGTGCCAGCTCATCGGGACAGTCCGACGGCTACACCTTC
13 | TRBD1 | - | TRBJ2-7 | TRBV7-8 | CASSATGGYEQYF | TGTGCCAGTTCCGCTACAGGGGGCTACGAGCAGTACTTC
11 | TRBD1 | - | TRBJ2-7 | TRBV10-2 | CASNGQGDRYF | TGCGCCAGCAATGGACAGGGTGATAGGTACTTC
14 | - | few | TRBJ1-1 | TRBV4-2 | CASSQDAMNTEAFF | TGTGCCAGCAGCCAAGATGCTATGAACACTGAAGCTTTCTTT
14 | - | - | TRBJ1-5 | TRBV19 | CASSIGPGNQPQHF | TGTGCCAGTAGTATAGGGCCTGGCAATCAGCCCCAGCATTTT
15 | - | - | TRBJ1-1 | TRBV6-5 | CASSRTLTGSTEAFF | TGTGCCAGCAGCCGCACGCTCACAGGGAGCACTGAAGCTTTCTTT